The rows below give T cell receptor beta chains drawn from one sample of a study of graft-versus-host responses after intestinal transplantation. TCRdb keeps only in-frame clones here, not all; method: immunoSEQ multiplex PCR. The table shows 80,000 to 95,000 clones, with about 93% occurring only once. Their target antigens are unknown. Sequencing was performed on unstimulated CD8+ T cells sorted from spleen or lymph node cells, taken before intestinal transplant. The receptors were gathered from a human donor who received an intestinal transplant. Each CDR3 is given with its conserved first and last residue. Each record gives: CDR3 DNA, CDR3 protein, clone size, D gene, J gene, V gene. D genes are given only for firm matches. Size values are once, few and many counts, or a class for expanded clones, and some rows have none.

TGTGCCAGCAGCTTACAGGCCATGTACGAGCAGTACTTC | CASSLQAMYEQYF | . | . | TRBJ2-7 | TRBV11-1
TGTGCCACCAGCAGAGATAACAGGGCCTCCTACGAGCAGTACTTC | CATSRDNRASYEQYF | medium-sized | . | TRBJ2-7 | TRBV15
TGCGCCAGCAGCCAAGAGTCCCCTGGCGGACAAGAGACCCAGTACTTC | CASSQESPGGQETQYF | . | . | TRBJ2-5 | TRBV4-1
TGCGCCAGCAGCCAGGGTGGAGGGGGGTTATTCACTGAAGCTTTCTTT | CASSQGGGGLFTEAFF | once | . | TRBJ1-1 | TRBV4-1
TGTGCCTGGAGTGTACTCGGCGCCCATGAGGAGGGGAGCTCCTACAATGAGCAGTTCTTC | CAWSVLGAHEEGSSYNEQFF | . | . | TRBJ2-1 | TRBV30
TGTGCCACCGGAGTCTTAAGCGGGATCGGTGTAGATACGCAGTATTTT | CATGVLSGIGVDTQYF | . | TRBD2 | TRBJ2-3 | TRBV28
TGTGCCAGCAGCTTTCCGGGGGCGGGGGATGAGCAGTTCTTC | CASSFPGAGDEQFF | . | . | TRBJ2-1 | TRBV7-9
TGTGCCAGCAGCTTATCCGGGGGGGAATTGGAGACCCAGTACTTC | CASSLSGGELETQYF | . | TRBD2 | TRBJ2-5 | TRBV7-2
TGTGCCAGCAGCTACGAAAGCCTAGGATGGGGGTCTAGCACAGATACGCAGTATTTT | CASSYESLGWGSSTDTQYF | . | . | TRBJ2-3 | TRBV7-6
TGTGCCAGCAGCCCAGGGTATGGCTACACCTTC | CASSPGYGYTF | . | . | TRBJ1-2 | TRBV6-5
TGTGCCAGCAGTTACTCGTCTTCCGGGAATGAGCAGTTCTTC | CASSYSSSGNEQFF | . | . | TRBJ2-1 | TRBV6-5
TGTGCCAGCAGCGAGGGAGGACAGAACACTGAAGCTTTCTTT | CASSEGGQNTEAFF | . | . | TRBJ1-1 | TRBV9
TGTGCCAGTAGTATGGGGACAAGTTACTATGGCTACACCTTC | CASSMGTSYYGYTF | . | . | TRBJ1-2 | TRBV19
TGCGCCAGCAGTTCAGGGGGACAATCCTATGGCTACACCTTC | CASSSGGQSYGYTF | . | TRBD1 | TRBJ1-2 | TRBV10-2
TGCGCCAGCAGCTTAGAACAGGGTCCAGTTTATGGCTACACCTTC | CASSLEQGPVYGYTF | . | . | TRBJ1-2 | TRBV5-1
TGTGCCAGCAGCCTCAGCACGGGGGGACTGGAAGAGACCCAGTACTTC | CASSLSTGGLEETQYF | . | TRBD2 | TRBJ2-5 | TRBV7-9
TGTGCCAGCAGCTCCAGCGGCTCCTACGAGCAGTACTTC | CASSSSGSYEQYF | few | . | TRBJ2-7 | TRBV7-9
TGTGCCAGCAGCTTGTACTTCACTGAAGCTTTCTTT | CASSLYFTEAFF | . | . | TRBJ1-1 | TRBV5-5
TGTGCCAGCAGCGTAGTAGGGTACAATGAGCAGTTCTTC | CASSVVGYNEQFF | . | . | TRBJ2-1 | TRBV9
TGTGCCAGCAGTACACTGTATAGCAATCAGCCCCAGCATTTT | CASSTLYSNQPQHF | few | . | TRBJ1-5 | TRBV6-5
TGCAGCGCTTTGACAGGGGGGGACTATGGCTACACCTTC | CSALTGGDYGYTF | . | TRBD1 | TRBJ1-2 | TRBV29-1
TGTGCCAGCAGTGGGACAGGGGGCTACGAGCAGTACTTC | CASSGTGGYEQYF | . | TRBD1 | TRBJ2-7 | TRBV2
TGTGCCAGCAGCCCCGAAGTGGAGAGCACAGATACGCAGTATTTT | CASSPEVESTDTQYF | . | . | TRBJ2-3 | TRBV7-2
TGTGCCAGCTCACAGGGACAGCTACACCTCCCCCACGAGCAGTACTTC | CASSQGQLHLPHEQYF | . | TRBD1 | TRBJ2-7 | TRBV18
TGTGCCAGCAGCGGCCCTGAGGTGCAAGAGACCCAGTACTTC | CASSGPEVQETQYF | . | . | TRBJ2-5 | TRBV7-2
TGTGCCAGCAGCTTAGCGGACAGGCACGAGCAGTACTTC | CASSLADRHEQYF | . | . | TRBJ2-7 | TRBV9
TGTGCCTCCTCCGGGACAGGGGCTGGGGCCAACGTCCTGACTTTC | CASSGTGAGANVLTF | . | TRBD1 | TRBJ2-6 | TRBV6-5
TGTGCCAGCGGGGACACTACCAATCAGCCCCAGCATTTT | CASGDTTNQPQHF | . | . | TRBJ1-5 | TRBV6-5
TGTGCCAGCAGTATCACAGATACGCAGTATTTT | CASSITDTQYF | few | . | TRBJ2-3 | TRBV9
TGTGCCAGTAGTAACAGGGGAAGCAATCAGCCCCAGCATTTT | CASSNRGSNQPQHF | . | TRBD1 | TRBJ1-5 | TRBV19
TGTGCCAGCAGTTTATTAGCGGGAGCCCCAGATACGCAGTATTTT | CASSLLAGAPDTQYF | . | TRBD2 | TRBJ2-3 | TRBV28
TGTGCCAGCCGCGTGGGACGGGGGGGTATGTATTTT | CASRVGRGGMYF | . | TRBD2 | TRBJ2-3 | TRBV9
TGCAGCGTTGATATGTTACAGGGGGCAAGGAACACTGAAGCTTTCTTT | CSVDMLQGARNTEAFF | . | TRBD1 | TRBJ1-1 | TRBV29-1
TGTGCCAGCAGCTTGGCCGACGGCAATGAGCAGTTCTTC | CASSLADGNEQFF | once | . | TRBJ2-1 | TRBV5-6
TGTGCCACTGGAGGTAAAGGACTAGCGGGGGCCTGGGACATTCAGTACTTC | CATGGKGLAGAWDIQYF | . | TRBD2 | TRBJ2-4 | TRBV7-3
TGTGCCACCAGCAGAGATCTCCAGGATAATAACTATGGCTACACCTTC | CATSRDLQDNNYGYTF | . | . | TRBJ1-2 | TRBV15
TGTGCCAGCTCCTCTCTAGCGGGAGTTGATAGGTACGAGCAGTACTTC | CASSSLAGVDRYEQYF | . | TRBD2 | TRBJ2-7 | TRBV27
TGTGCCACGACTCGTGAGGGGCTGAGCAAAAACATTCAGTACTTC | CATTREGLSKNIQYF | . | . | TRBJ2-4 | TRBV28
TGTGCCAGCAGCGTAGAAGGGTTGAGCAATGAGCAGTTCTTC | CASSVEGLSNEQFF | . | . | TRBJ2-1 | TRBV9
TGTGCCAGTTCCGGGACAGGGGAGTACAATGAGCAGTTCTTC | CASSGTGEYNEQFF | . | TRBD1 | TRBJ2-1 | TRBV19
TGTGCCAGCAGCCCACGACAGGGGAAGAACTATGGCTACACCTTC | CASSPRQGKNYGYTF | . | TRBD1 | TRBJ1-2 | TRBV28
TGTGCCAGCATGGGGACCGGGGAGCTGTTTTTT | CASMGTGELFF | . | . | TRBJ2-2 | TRBV2
TGCAGCGTTGAAGACACAGTGTCGGTCATGCCTTTCTTT | CSVEDTVSVMPFF | . | . | TRBJ1-1 | TRBV29-1
TGCAGCGTTCCTTCCGACAGGGCACAAGACTATGGCTACACCTTC | CSVPSDRAQDYGYTF | . | TRBD1 | TRBJ1-2 | TRBV29-1
TGTGCCAGCAGTACAGGGGGCCCCTACAATGAGCAGTTCTTC | CASSTGGPYNEQFF | . | TRBD1 | TRBJ2-1 | TRBV27
TGTGCCAGCAGCTTGGCCCTCGAGAGGAATACGCAGTATTTT | CASSLALERNTQYF | few | . | TRBJ2-3 | TRBV5-6
TGCAGCGTTGAGCACAGGGGGCTGATGAACACTGAAGCTTTCTTT | CSVEHRGLMNTEAFF | . | TRBD1 | TRBJ1-1 | TRBV29-1
TGTGCCAGCAGCTCCCCGGGACGTACCGCTGGAAACACCATATATTTT | CASSSPGRTAGNTIYF | . | . | TRBJ1-3 | TRBV11-2
TGTGCCAGCAGCTTAGGGGGCGCGAACTACAATGAGCAGTTCTTC | CASSLGGANYNEQFF | . | . | TRBJ2-1 | TRBV7-6
TGTGCCAGCAGTTACTCGGACAGCTACGAGCAGTACTTC | CASSYSDSYEQYF | . | . | TRBJ2-7 | TRBV6-6